Below, 8 T cell receptor beta chains from the same sample are listed, as sequenced in a study of graft-versus-host responses after intestinal transplantation. Their recognized antigens are unknown. TCRdb's copy holds only in-frame clones and misses some; the assay was immunoSEQ multiplex PCR. The sample consists of over 90,000 clones, about 91% of them appearing once. The material sequenced was unstimulated CD8+ T cells sorted from spleen or lymph node cells, taken before intestinal transplant. The source is a human donor who received an intestinal transplant.

V gene TRBV27 combines with J gene TRBJ2-7, with 11 bases lining up with TRBD2. Trimming took 8 bases from V and 2 from J; bases not matched to a gene: 5. Germline CDR1 reads MNHEY; CDR2 reads SMNVEV (reference sequence). The CDR3 consists of 14 residues. CDR3 in amino acids: CASGIAGGPYEQYF. The CDR3 nucleotides read TGTGCCAGCGGAATAGCGGGGGGGCCCTACGAGCAGTACTTC.

The rearrangement links TRBV30 to TRBJ1-3; weak D call: TRBD1 (5 bases). The CDR3 length is 14 residues. The germline V and J ends were trimmed by 5 bases and 0 bases, with 11 bases remaining between them. The germline CDR1 and CDR2 sequences are GTSNPN and SVGIG (reference sequence). This CDR3 is CAWDTGSSGNTIYF. The DNA for the CDR3 is TGTGCCTGGGACACAGGCTCCTCTGGAAACACCATATATTTT. Filled out from reference TRBV30 and TRBJ1-3, the complete variable domain reads SQTIHQWPATLVQPVGSPLSLECTVEGTSNPNLYWYRQAAGRGLQLLFYSVGIGQISSEVPQNLSASRPQDRQFILSSKKLLLSDSGFYLCAWDTGSSGNTIYFGEGSWLTVV.

V gene TRBV4-3 combines with J gene TRBJ1-5; 9 nucleotides line up with TRBD1. CDR3 length: 16 amino acids. V dropped 3 bases and J dropped 6; count of bases not matched to a gene: 9. Germline V lookup: CDR1 LGHNA, CDR2 YSLEER. In DNA form, the CDR3 reads TGCGCCAGCAGCCAGTTCCGGGACAGGGCCGGTCAGCCCCAGCATTTT. Translated, it gives CASSQFRDRAGQPQHF.

The rearrangement links TRBV4-1 to TRBJ2-7, with 11 bases lining up with TRBD1. Germline trimming cut 6 bases from V and 3 bases from J; bases unmatched to any gene: 4. The CDR3 runs to 14 residues. In germline, CDR1 is MGHRA, CDR2 YSYEKL. CDR3 DNA: TGCGCCAGCAGACCCGGGACAGGGGGCTACGAGCAGTACTTC. It yields the protein CASRPGTGGYEQYF.

This clone came up once. The chain is built from TRBV9 and TRBJ2-5; 8 bases map to TRBD1. CDR1 SGDLS and CDR2 YYNGEE come from the germline V gene. The CDR3 has 16 amino acids. The V gene end was trimmed by 0 bases and the J gene end by 7 bases; junction bases not matched to a gene: 11. In nucleotides, the CDR3 is TGTGCCAGCAGCGTAGCGGAGGACAGGGTCGAAGGGACCCAGTACTTC. This encodes CASSVAEDRVEGTQYF.

The chain carries TRBV12-5 and TRBJ2-3; TRBD1 matches at 8 bases. V trimming: 3 bases; J trimming: 1 base; junction bases outside the gene matches: 3. There are 15 residues in the CDR3. Germline V lookup: CDR1 LGHNT, CDR2 FRNRAP. CDR3 amino acids: CASGFDRGGTDTQYF. In DNA, the CDR3 is TGTGCTAGTGGTTTTGACAGGGGAGGCACAGATACGCAGTATTTT.

The CDR3 nucleotides are TGCGCCAGCAGCTTGGTCGGACAGGGTTTGGACGAGCAGTACTTC. Translating it yields CASSLVGQGLDEQYF. The rearrangement links TRBV5-1 to TRBJ2-7; 8 bases agree with TRBD1. Germline V gene lookup returns CDR1 SGHRS and CDR2 YFSETQ. The V and J ends lost 0 bases and 5 bases, in that order; junction bases with no gene match: 7. The CDR3 length is 15 residues.

The chain uses TRBV7-9 and TRBJ2-1; possibly TRBD2 for D (6 bases). Germline values: CDR1 SEHNR, CDR2 FQNEAQ (reference sequence). CDR3 length: 19 amino acids. Trimming stripped 2 bases from V and 0 bases from J, with 20 bases between. This CDR3 is CASSLPKEPGTRSYNEQFF. The DNA for the CDR3 is TGTGCCAGCAGCTTACCAAAGGAACCCGGGACTCGCTCCTACAATGAGCAGTTCTTC.